The next 21 T cell receptor beta chains were all read from a single sample in a study of tumor and adjacent non-tumor tissue in lung cancer. The template was RNA from unsorted bulk tissue. The library came from three nested PCR rounds adapted from ARM-PCR protocols. One entry per CDR3 protein, called by TCRdb with MiXCR from the multiplex PCR reads. The sample lists 200,000 to 250,000 distinct CDR3 sequences; 71% were seen once. Sequenced: lung tumor tissue. The receptors stem from a man aged 55 to 69 with non-small cell lung cancer.

This clonotype turned up a few times. One junction end does not reproduce the germline sequence, and a read error may be involved. V usage is TRBV6-5 and J usage is TRBJ2-2; a weak D match, TRBD2 (5 bases). Germline CDR1 is MNHEY and CDR2 is SVGAGI. CDR3 length: 15 amino acids. In nucleotides, the CDR3 is TGTGCCAGCAGTTACCAGGCAGCCTACACCGGGGATCTGTTTTTT. Translating gives CASSYQAAYTGDLFF.

With respect to this clonotype: A read error may be the cause here, since a much bigger clone is one base away. The chain links TRBV12-3 or TRBV12-4 to TRBJ2-5, with D unclear. This CDR3 contains 13 residues. In DNA, the CDR3 is TGTGTCACCACTCGGACGGCTCAAGAGACCCAGTACTTC. Amino acid sequence: CVTTRTAQETQYF.

As to this clonotype: At one of its ends the junction is not consistent with the germline gene, which may arise from a read error. The rearrangement uses TRBV11-3 and TRBJ1-2; D uncertain. Germline values: CDR1 SGHNT, CDR2 YENEEA. There are 15 residues in the CDR3. CDR3 sequence: CASSLVSSSGKGYIF. CDR3 DNA: TGTGCCAGCAGTTTAGTTTCTTCCAGCGGGAAGGGCTACATCTTC.

V gene TRBV5-5 combines with J gene TRBJ1-1, with D possibly being TRBD1 (5 bases). V was trimmed by 6 bases and J by 0 bases, leaving 18 bases between them. The length of the CDR3 is 16 residues. From germline, CDR1 is SGHKS and CDR2 YYEKEE (reference sequence). The CDR3 loop is CASNYTSTALNTEAFF. Written as DNA, the CDR3 is TGTGCCAGCAACTACACCTCGACAGCCCTGAACACTGAAGCTTTCTTT.

The J gene is TRBJ1-1, the V gene TRBV20-1; D uncertain. The germline V gene encodes CDR1 DFQATT and CDR2 SNEGSKA (reference sequence). The length of the CDR3 is 13 residues. V was trimmed by 1 base and J by 5 bases, leaving 11 bases between them. CDR3 coding DNA: TGCAGTGCTAGAGGCTCCGAAAGTACTGAAGCTTTCTTT. This gives the protein CSARGSESTEAFF.

This clonotype was counted at least ten times. V usage is TRBV6-6 and J usage is TRBJ1-3; D is unresolved. V lost 2 bases, J lost 0 bases, and 17 bases lay in between. This CDR3 contains 18 residues. Per germline, CDR1 MNHNY and CDR2 SVGAGI (reference sequence). The CDR3: CASSYTKGLRGSGNTIYF. CDR3 in DNA: TGTGCCAGCAGTTACACCAAGGGTCTACGGGGCTCTGGAAACACCATATATTTT.

To note about this clonotype: A single base separates this from a much larger clone, so it may be a read error. The V call is TRBV6-2 or TRBV6-3, the J call TRBJ1-1, with D uncertain. Per germline, CDR1 MNHEY and CDR2 SVGEGT. CDR3 length: 12 amino acids. The CDR3 here is CASSYRNSEAFF. The CDR3 DNA follows: TGTGCCAGCAGTTATCGGAACTCTGAAGCTTTCTTT.

The chain carries TRBV30 and TRBJ2-3; weak D call: TRBD2 (5 bases). Trimming took 3 bases from V and 0 from J, leaving 7 bases between them. The CDR3 covers 13 residues. In germline, CDR1 is GTSNPN, CDR2 SVGIG (reference sequence). CDR3 bases: TGTGCCTGGAGCGGCGGGAGCACAGATACGCAGTATTTT. Translating it yields CAWSGGSTDTQYF.

To note about this clonotype: Just one base apart from a much larger clone, this may be a read error. V is TRBV20-1 and J is TRBJ2-1; possible D gene TRBD2, 6 bases. The length of the CDR3 is 15 residues. The V end lost 4 bases, the J end lost 5 bases, and 18 bases lay between the germline ends. Germline CDR1 is DFQATT and CDR2 is SNEGSKA (reference sequence). The CDR3: CSANQLSGRNNEQFF. For the CDR3, the DNA is TGCAGTGCTAACCAACTATCGGGGAGGAACAATGAGCAGTTCTTC.

With respect to this clonotype: The junction shows a germline mismatch at one end, possibly a read error. The chain combines TRBV20-1 with TRBJ2-5; D is ambiguous. CDR3 size: 13 residues. The germline V gene has CDR1 DFQATT and CDR2 SNEGSKA (reference sequence). DNA for the CDR3: TGCAATGCTAGAGAGAATATCCAAGAGGCCCAGTACTTC. This gives the protein CNARENIQEAQYF.

About this clonotype itself: A read error may be the cause here, since a much bigger clone is one base away. This chain connects TRBV7-8 to TRBJ2-3; no definite D call. This CDR3 comprises 12 residues. Germline CDR1 is SGHVS and CDR2 is FQNEAQ. CDR3 residues: CASSYSTDTLYF. The CDR3 DNA is TGTGCCAGCAGCTATAGCACAGATACGCTGTATTTT.

A word on this clonotype: The CDR3 does not close with the conserved phenylalanine or tryptophan, likely indicating a read error. The CDR3 loop reads CANSSQPRQGIYGYTI. CDR3 in DNA: TGTGCCAACAGCTCCCAACCCCGACAGGGTATCTACGGCTACACCATC. The chain carries TRBV11-2 and TRBJ1-2, with 7 nucleotides matching TRBD1. Germline values: CDR1 SGHAT, CDR2 FQNNGV. CDR3 length: 16 residues.

As concerns this clonotype: The final CDR3 position lacks the conserved phenylalanine or tryptophan, pointing to a likely read error. This chain uses TRBV10-1 with TRBJ2-1; D ambiguous. Germline CDR1 and CDR2: WNHNN and SYGVQD (reference sequence). The CDR3 is made up of 15 amino acids. For the CDR3, the DNA is TGCGCAAGCAGTGAAAATCCAGATTCCTACAATGAGCAGTTCTTA. Translated: CASSENPDSYNEQFL.

This sequence joins TRBV12-3 or TRBV12-4 and TRBJ1-6, with 8 bases identical to TRBD1. Unmatched junction bases numbered 3, after V lost 4 bases and J lost 10 bases. The CDR3 sequence is 13 residues long. The CDR3 DNA sequence: TGTGCCAGCAGTTCGGACAGGGACTCACCCCTCCACTTT. Translation: CASSSDRDSPLHF.

In the case of this clonotype: A junction boundary mismatches the germline segment, possibly from a read error. The chain uses TRBV20-1 and TRBJ1-5, with unresolved D. This CDR3 contains 14 residues. Germline V gene lookup returns CDR1 DFQATT and CDR2 SNEGSKA (reference sequence). The CDR3 nucleotides read TGCAGTGCCCTCGCAGGTAGGGTCAATCGGCCCCAGCATTTT. This sequence encodes CSALAGRVNRPQHF.

Remarks on this clonotype: A read error may account for a junction end that differs from germline. The chain uses TRBV20-1 and TRBJ2-1, with 9 bases lining up with TRBD2. The CDR3 runs 16 residues. Germline V gene sequence: CDR1 DFQATT, CDR2 SNEGSKA (reference sequence). The chain's CDR3 is CSAPRGSSGNYNVQFF. Here the CDR3 DNA reads TGCAGTGCTCCCCGTGGGTCTAGCGGGAACTACAATGTGCAGTTCTTC.

Comment on this clonotype: At one of its ends the junction is not consistent with the germline gene, which may arise from a read error. This rearrangement joins TRBV20-1 to TRBJ2-3; 9 nucleotides match TRBD2. The CDR3 is 16 amino acids. Germline-derived CDR1 and CDR2 are DFQATT and SNEGSKA (reference sequence). The DNA for the CDR3 is TGCAGTGCTAGGGTTAGCGGGGGACGTAGCACAGATATGCAGTATTTT. This translates into CSARVSGGRSTDMQYF.

Turning to this clonotype: One junction end does not reproduce the germline sequence, and a read error may be involved. The chain is built from TRBV11-1 and TRBJ2-2; TRBD1 is a possible D gene (6 bases). Germline CDR1 reads SGHAT; CDR2 reads FQDESV (reference sequence). The CDR3 sequence is 14 residues long. The CDR3 protein is CANSLATGTGKLFF. In DNA, the CDR3 is TGTGCCAACAGCTTAGCCACAGGGACCGGGAAGCTGTTTTTT.

This clonotype appeared a single time. A read error is possible here, since a much larger clone lies one base away. The chain employs TRBV20-1 and TRBJ2-5; 9 bases line up with TRBD2. J was trimmed by 5 bases and V by 6 bases; bases with no gene match: 4. Germline assignment: CDR1 DFQATT and CDR2 SNEGSKA (reference sequence). This CDR3 spans 12 amino acids. CDR3 in DNA: TGCAGTGCGAAGACTAGCGGCGAGACCCAGTACTTC. It encodes CSAKTSGETQYF.

Of note for this clonotype: Just one base apart from a much larger clone, this may be a read error. The chain joins TRBV20-1 to TRBJ2-7; D is unclear. The V gene's germline CDR1 is DFQATT and CDR2 SNEGSKA (reference sequence). Trimming stripped 8 bases from V and 0 bases from J, with 14 bases between. The CDR3 consists of 13 residues. The CDR3 DNA reads TGCAGTATCGCTCAGGATCCCTCCTACGAGCAGTACTTC. It encodes CSIAQDPSYEQYF.

This clonotype was found once. The junction departs from germline at one end; a sequencing error may be responsible. V is TRBV11-3 and J is TRBJ2-2; D not certain. This CDR3 is built from 16 residues. Germline V gene sequence: CDR1 SGHNT, CDR2 YENEEA. The CDR3 coding sequence is TGTGCCAGCAACTTCTCGACAAATACGAACACAGGGGAGCTGTTTTTT. Protein product: CASNFSTNTNTGELFF.